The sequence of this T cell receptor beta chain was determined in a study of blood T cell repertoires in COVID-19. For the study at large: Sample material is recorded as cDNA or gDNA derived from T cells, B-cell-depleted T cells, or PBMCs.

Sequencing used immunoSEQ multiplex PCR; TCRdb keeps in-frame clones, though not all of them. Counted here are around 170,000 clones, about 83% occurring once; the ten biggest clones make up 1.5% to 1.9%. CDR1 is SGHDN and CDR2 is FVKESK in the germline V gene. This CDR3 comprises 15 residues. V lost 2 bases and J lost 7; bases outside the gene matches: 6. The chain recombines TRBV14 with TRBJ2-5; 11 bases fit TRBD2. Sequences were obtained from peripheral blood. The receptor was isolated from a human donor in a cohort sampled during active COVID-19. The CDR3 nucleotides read TGTGCCAGCAGCCAACCGGGACTAGCGGCCAGGACCCAGTACTTC. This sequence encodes CASSQPGLAARTQYF. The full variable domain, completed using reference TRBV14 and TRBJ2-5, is EAGVTQFPSHSVIEKGQTVTLRCDPISGHDNLYWYRRVMGKEIKFLLHFVKESKQDESGMPNNRFLAERTGGTYSTLKVQPAELEDSGVYFCASSQPGLAARTQYFGPGTRLLVL.